The 8 T cell receptor beta chains listed next were all sequenced from one sample in a study of control samples from healthy donors and cancer patients. The method was immunoSEQ multiplex PCR; TCRdb's version includes in-frame clones alone and lacks a portion of them. Of 35,000 to 45,000 clones listed, around four fifths were seen once; the top ten hold over 45%. Sequenced input: blood. The receptor source for this set is a man in his 60s in good health.

The sample holds a few counts of this clone. V gene TRBV3-1 (or the pseudogene TRBV3-2) combines with J gene TRBJ1-2; 7 positions match TRBD1. Germline V gene data show CDR1 as LGHDT and CDR2 as YNNKEL (reference sequence). Losses at the gene ends were 8 bases for V and 4 bases for J; bases not matched to a gene: 13. This CDR3 has 15 amino acids. This chain's CDR3 is CASRPYRTGGYGYTF. CDR3 DNA: TGTGCCAGCCGACCCTATCGGACAGGCGGCTATGGCTACACCTTC.

J is TRBJ2-4 and V is TRBV19; D unresolved. Germline CDR1 LNHDA, CDR2 SQIVND (reference sequence). This CDR3 has 14 residues. Between the trimmed V and J ends, which lost 5 bases and 5 bases, there was a span of 13 bases. CDR3 amino acids: CASSSPGNQNIQYF. CDR3 sequence (DNA): TGTGCCAGTAGTTCCCCGGGTAACCAAAACATTCAGTACTTC. Complete variable domain (other parts from reference TRBV19 and TRBJ2-4): DGGITQSPKYLFRKEGQNVTLSCEQNLNHDAMYWYRQDPGQGLRLIYYSQIVNDFQKGDIAEGYSVSREKKESFPLTVTSAQKNPTAFYLCASSSPGNQNIQYFGAGTRLSVL.

The CDR3 is CASSGTGGGTEAFF. The CDR3, as DNA: TGCGCCAGCAGCGGGACAGGGGGCGGGACTGAAGCTTTCTTT. The chain is built from TRBV5-1 and TRBJ1-1; TRBD1 matches at 12 bases. Germline lookup yields CDR1 SGHRS and CDR2 YFSETQ. J gave up 5 bases and V 4 bases, and 3 bases lay outside the gene matches. The CDR3 is made up of 14 amino acids.

The gene calls are TRBV4-1 and TRBJ1-2; D not resolved. Germline assignment: CDR1 MGHRA and CDR2 YSYEKL. CDR3 length: 14 residues. Between the trimmed V and J ends, which lost 0 bases and 6 bases, there was a span of 11 bases. This chain's CDR3 is CASSQDTNRHGYTF. As DNA, the CDR3 is TGCGCCAGCAGCCAAGACACAAACCGACATGGCTACACCTTC.

The chain has TRBV6-5 and TRBJ2-1, with TRBD2 identical over 9 bases. V lost 7 bases, J lost 3 bases, and 7 bases stayed unmatched. Germline assignment: CDR1 MNHEY and CDR2 SVGAGI. This CDR3 spans 15 amino acids. CDR3 nucleotides: TGTGCCAGCATTGTGACTAGCGGCTTCTACAATGAGCAGTTCTTC. It is translated as CASIVTSGFYNEQFF.

The chain has TRBV4-1 and TRBJ2-5, with D unclear. Trimming took 2 bases from V and 1 from J, leaving 17 bases between them. The CDR3 length is 17 residues. Germline CDR1 MGHRA, CDR2 YSYEKL. The DNA for the CDR3 is TGCGCCAGCAGCCAAAATCCGGCCGCAGGATCCCAAGAGACCCAGTACTTC. It specifies CASSQNPAAGSQETQYF.

The table lists this clone with a count of one. The V gene is TRBV19, the J gene TRBJ2-1, with D possibly matching TRBD1 (5 bases). V was clipped by 3 bases and J by 8 bases, with 14 bases between them. From germline, CDR1 is LNHDA and CDR2 SQIVND (reference sequence). This CDR3 contains 14 residues. As DNA, the CDR3 is TGTGCCAGTAGTATGGGCAGGGCGATGGATGAGCAGTTCTTC. It is translated as CASSMGRAMDEQFF.

The gene calls are TRBV6-2 or TRBV6-3 and TRBJ2-3; a weak D match, TRBD2 (6 bases). Deletions cut 4 bases from V and 2 bases from J, with 19 bases between. The germline V gene encodes CDR1 MNHEY and CDR2 SVGEGT. The CDR3 totals 17 residues. The CDR3 is CASSWDFQRANTDTQYF. The CDR3 DNA is TGTGCCAGCAGTTGGGATTTTCAGCGGGCGAACACAGATACGCAGTATTTT.